Each of the 11 T cell receptor beta chains below was sequenced from the same sample in a study of CD8 T cells in ankylosing spondylitis. Study results and limitations: In ankylosing spondylitis blood, a motif of roughly 8 highly homologous TCR beta variants appeared characteristic.

TCRdb re-derived calls from the 5' RACE reads in MiXCR, one entry per CDR3 protein. The table shows 700,000 or so distinct CDR3 sequences, with around 20% occurring only once. Their recognized antigens are unknown. Sequencing used blood, either unsorted or a sorted T cell fraction (not recorded which). These receptors all come from a male donor with ankylosing spondylitis.

The rearrangement links TRBV28 to TRBJ2-7, with D hard to call. Trimming removed 3 bases from V and 3 bases from J, with 12 bases in between. The CDR3 is 14 residues long. The V gene's germline CDR1 is MDHEN and CDR2 SYDVKM. The CDR3 spells CASSFQLWGYEQYF. The CDR3 nucleotides are TGTGCCAGCAGTTTTCAGTTGTGGGGCTACGAGCAGTACTTC.

A word on this clonotype: A read error may produce the germline difference seen at one junction end. The gene calls are TRBV20-1 and TRBJ1-1; D gene unclear. Germline values: CDR1 DFQATT, CDR2 SNEGSKA (reference sequence). This CDR3 is 12 amino acids long. The CDR3 region has the DNA TGCAGTGCTAGAACTGGGAACCCTGAAGCTTTCTTT. Its translation is CSARTGNPEAFF.

The J gene is TRBJ1-5, the V gene TRBV24-1; 7 bases are a match to TRBD1. V lost 3 bases and J lost 6; bases outside the gene matches: 7. The germline V gene encodes CDR1 KGHDR and CDR2 SFDVKD. CDR3 length equals 15 residues. Written as DNA, the CDR3 is TGTGCCACCAGTGATGACCACAGGGGCGGTCAGCCCCAGCATTTT. Translation: CATSDDHRGGQPQHF.

CDR3 protein: CASSDDYYNEQFF. In nucleotides, the CDR3 is TGTGCCAGCAGTGATGACTACTACAATGAGCAGTTCTTC. This chain uses TRBV12-3 or TRBV12-4 with TRBJ2-1, with D possibly matching TRBD2 (5 bases). V was cut by 5 bases and J by 3 bases, with 8 bases left in between. This CDR3 spans 13 amino acids.

CDR3 sequence (DNA): TGTGCCAGCGCTGTGGGGGGTGCTAACTATGGCTACACCTTC. As protein: CASAVGGANYGYTF. The V and J genes are TRBV6-1 and TRBJ1-2, with a possible D match to TRBD1 (5 bases). There are 14 residues in the CDR3. The germline V gene has CDR1 MNHNS and CDR2 SASEGT. Deletions cut 8 bases from V and 0 bases from J, with 13 bases between.

This rearrangement joins TRBV20-1 to TRBJ2-7, with TRBD2 matching over 10 bases. The V gene end was trimmed by 6 bases and the J gene end by 2 bases; junction bases not matched to a gene: 7. CDR1 and CDR2 from the germline V gene are DFQATT and SNEGSKA (reference sequence). The CDR3 is 14 amino acids. This CDR3 reads CSAEGLATPYEQYF. In DNA form, the CDR3 reads TGCAGTGCCGAGGGACTAGCGACTCCCTACGAGCAGTACTTC.

The V and J genes are TRBV11-2 and TRBJ2-3; a weak D match, TRBD2 (6 bases). The germline V gene has CDR1 SGHAT and CDR2 FQNNGV. V lost 1 base, J lost 4 bases, and 12 bases lay in between. This CDR3 has 15 amino acids. CDR3 residues: CASSLASGVADTQYF. CDR3 bases: TGTGCCAGCAGCTTAGCTTCGGGGGTCGCAGATACGCAGTATTTT.

In this sample, this clonotype turned up a few times. The chain recombines TRBV7-2 with TRBJ2-4; TRBD2 matches 8 bases. V shed 3 bases and J 8 bases; nucleotides not matched to a gene: 9. The CDR3 contains 15 residues. Germline values: CDR1 SGHTA, CDR2 FQGNSA. The CDR3 nucleotides are TGTGCCAGCAGCTTCGGGGCGGGAGGCCAGTACATTCAGTACTTC. Translation gives CASSFGAGGQYIQYF.

The chain employs TRBV4-3 and TRBJ2-1, with D possibly matching TRBD2 (5 bases). Per germline, CDR1 LGHNA and CDR2 YSLEER. Trimming removed 0 bases from V and 8 bases from J, with 8 bases in between. CDR3 length equals 13 residues. In nucleotides, the CDR3 is TGCGCCAGCAGCCAAGAGGAGGCCTATGAGCAGTTCTTC. It encodes CASSQEEAYEQFF.

The rearrangement joins TRBV28 to TRBJ1-5; 7 bases match TRBD1. Trimming took 7 bases from V and 2 from J; bases not matched to a gene: 11. Germline-derived CDR1 and CDR2 are MDHEN and SYDVKM. This CDR3 region has 16 residues. The CDR3 is CASTFKGAVGNQPQHF. CDR3 nucleotides: TGTGCCAGCACCTTTAAGGGGGCAGTGGGCAATCAGCCCCAGCATTTT.

There are a few counts of this clonotype. The rearrangement links TRBV5-1 to TRBJ1-4, with D perhaps matching TRBD1 (5 bases). The CDR3 is 15 amino acids. CDR1 is SGHRS, CDR2 YFSETQ, per germline. Trimming cost V 7 bases and J 0 bases, with 13 bases left between them. CDR3 sequence reads: CASSGEGATNEKLFF. The CDR3 DNA reads as TGCGCCAGCTCGGGGGAGGGAGCAACTAATGAAAAACTGTTTTTT.